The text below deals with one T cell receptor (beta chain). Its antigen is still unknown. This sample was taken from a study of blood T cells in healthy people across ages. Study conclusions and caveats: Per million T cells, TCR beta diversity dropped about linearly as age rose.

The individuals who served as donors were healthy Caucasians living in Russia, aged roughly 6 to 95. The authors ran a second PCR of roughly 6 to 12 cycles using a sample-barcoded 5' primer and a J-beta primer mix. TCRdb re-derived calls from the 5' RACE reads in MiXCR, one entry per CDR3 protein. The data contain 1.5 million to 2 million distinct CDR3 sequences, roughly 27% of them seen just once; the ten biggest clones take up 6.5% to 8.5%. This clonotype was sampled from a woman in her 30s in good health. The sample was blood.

This CDR3 is CASSLKDGTPVGELFF. CDR3 coding DNA: TGTGCCAGCAGCTTAAAGGATGGGACCCCAGTTGGGGAGCTGTTTTTT. This sequence joins TRBV7-3 and TRBJ2-2; D is tentatively TRBD1 or TRBD2 (5 bases each). Trimming removed 1 base from V and 8 bases from J, with 17 bases in between. CDR3 length equals 16 residues. Germline CDR1 SGHTA, CDR2 FQGTGA.